This entry concerns a single T cell receptor beta chain. The entry originates in a study of T cell repertoires in cytomegalovirus infection. One entry per CDR3 protein results from TCRdb running MiXCR on the reads. Of around 260,000 distinct CDR3 sequences listed, about 25% are singletons. V was clipped by 7 bases and J by 6 bases, with 16 bases between them. This CDR3 spans 15 amino acids. Germline values: CDR1 MNHNY, CDR2 SVGAGI (reference sequence). The TCR was taken from a human donor in good health (CMV status not recorded). Some clones in this sample may be carry-over from other donors' samples. The chain couples TRBV6-6 to TRBJ1-6; D perhaps matches TRBD1 (5 bases). The sequenced sample was PBMCs. CDR3 sequence: CASTTAGRFNSPLHF. The DNA of the CDR3 is TGTGCCAGCACCACAGCGGGACGGTTTAATTCACCCCTCCACTTT.